This TCR beta chain was captured in a study of cytotoxic CD8 clonotypes in ibrutinib-treated CLL. Study in general: Outcomes included around 25 partial and 2 complete responses; after median roughly six years, approximately 14 stayed remitted and 12 progressed. A median around 12 months of treatment, range 6 to 36, preceded the collection of response samples. Notes on the study in general: Higher clonality was seen at ibrutinib response and a return toward baseline at progression.

Repertoires were generated with immunoSEQ multiplex PCR, while TCRdb's copy carries only in-frame clones and drops some. Here the sample spans a few hundred thousand clones, approximately 80% being singletons. The CDR3 loop spans 18 amino acids. V was clipped by 2 bases and J by 0 bases; unmatched bases: 11. The V gene's germline CDR1 is SQVTM and CDR2 ANQGSEA. About this clone itself: Its matching antigen is unknown.

V and J are TRBV29-1 and TRBJ2-1; 9 nucleotides align to TRBD2. The input for sequencing was PBMCs, taken before ibrutinib treatment. This receptor was identified in a human donor with chronic lymphocytic leukemia. CDR3 sequence reads: CSVELGGLAGASYNEQFF. Here the CDR3 DNA reads TGCAGCGTTGAATTGGGGGGTTTAGCGGGAGCCTCCTACAATGAGCAGTTCTTC.